The entry that follows covers one TCR beta chain sequence. What it binds is unknown. This sample was included in a study of beta chain features in type 1 diabetes. General study results and limits: Whether HLA type influences TCRB rearrangement remained unresolved here. In patients and controls equally, PCR might favor templates that are shorter.

Isolated RNA was reverse transcribed in full, so expressed TCRB transcripts were sequenced. Measured with immunoSEQ multiplex PCR; TCRdb has only the in-frame clones, and not every one. The data contain about 350,000 clones, around 19% of them singletons. The sample taken for sequencing was naive CD4+ T cells from blood. The sequence came from a young woman in good health.

CDR3 loop: CASSLELAGVKETQYF. The CDR3 DNA sequence: TGCGCCAGCAGCTTGGAGCTAGCGGGAGTAAAGGAGACCCAGTACTTC. The chain joins TRBV5-1 to TRBJ2-5; 10 nucleotides line up with TRBD2. From germline, CDR1 is SGHRS and CDR2 YFSETQ. This CDR3 is built from 16 residues. V lost 0 bases and J lost 5; bases outside the gene matches: 7.